The rows below give T cell receptor beta chains drawn from one sample of a study of T cell responses to AZD1222 COVID-19 vaccine. Profiled with immunoSEQ multiplex PCR; TCRdb holds only in-frame clones, not every one. The data contain roughly 270,000 clones, almost 95% of them seen just once; the ten biggest clones take up around 0.58%. Sequenced here: peripheral blood, sampled 28 days after the second AZD1222 dose. The receptor set was obtained from an adult who received the AZD1222 COVID-19 vaccine. The CDR3 runs from the conserved cysteine through the conserved F or W.

>TRBJ2-3|TRBV4-1
CASSPSGLAGGRDTQYF
>TRBJ2-3|TRBV12-3/TRBV12-4
CASSLSLQYF
>TRBJ2-1|TRBV7-2
CASSLAGPIAGGRYRAYNEQFF
>TRBJ1-2|TRBV5-1
CASSLEGPESPYGYTF
>TRBJ1-1|TRBV2
CASSFGGNTEAFF
>TRBJ1-6|TRBV3-1/TRBV3-2
CASSRAGTDYNSPLHF
>TRBJ2-1|TRBV7-8
CASSFRGTNNEQFF
>TRBJ1-2|TRBV7-3
CASSWGHGYTF
>TRBJ1-1|TRBV4-1
CASSHMGISEAFF
>TRBJ1-1|TRBV3-1/TRBV3-2
CASSQRAANTEAFF
>TRBJ2-3|TRBV15
CATSPMGDTQYF
>TRBJ1-1|TRBV7-9
CASSPGDTEAFF
>TRBJ1-2|TRBV4-3
CASRPGDRAHHGYTF
>TRBJ2-1|TRBV5-1
CASSLVASGFYNEQFF
>TRBJ1-5|TRBV30
CAWRGAGTNSNQPQHF
>TRBJ1-4|TRBV6-5
CASRGWANEKLFF